This T cell receptor beta chain stems from a study of blood T cell repertoires in COVID-19. CDR1 and CDR2 (germline): SGHNT, YYREEE (reference sequence). The CDR3 length is 13 residues. Trimming left V 3 bases short and J 4 bases short, with 7 bases between. Libraries were prepared by immunoSEQ multiplex PCR; TCRdb keeps only in-frame clonotypes and omits some of them. There are 250,000 or so clones in the sample; more than 70% occur only once, and under 2.5% lies in the top ten. Across 24 US areas, participants ranged in age from about 18 to 90 years. Points on this clone: This sample also contains other DNA sequences that code for the same CDR3.

The chain carries TRBV5-4 and TRBJ2-2; D is possibly TRBD1 (5 bases). The specimen was PBMCs or T cells enriched from blood (not recorded which). The receptor's source is a woman aged 40 to 50 with acute COVID-19. The CDR3 loop reads CASSSRGTGELFF. For the CDR3, the DNA is TGTGCCAGCAGCTCTAGGGGCACCGGGGAGCTGTTTTTT. Full variable domain (rest looked up from reference TRBV5-4 and TRBJ2-2): ETGVTQSPTHLIKTRGQQVTLRCSSQSGHNTVSWYQQALGQGPQFIFQYYREEENGRGNFPPRFSGLQFPNYSSELNVNALELDDSALYLCASSSRGTGELFFGEGSRLTVL.